This T cell receptor (beta chain) was identified during a study of blood T cell repertoires in COVID-19. Measured with immunoSEQ multiplex PCR; TCRdb has only the in-frame clones, and not every one. The data show 200,000 to 250,000 clones, with 82% seen just once and 8% to 10% held by the top ten. The source is a woman of 80 years or more with COVID-19, enrolled during active disease. The source material was peripheral blood.

CDR3 coding DNA: TGTGCCAGCAGCCCGCCTCCGGGGTTGGCGCAGTATTTT. As protein: CASSPPPGLAQYF. The chain links TRBV5-6 to TRBJ2-3, with a possible D match to TRBD2 (5 bases). There are 13 residues in the CDR3. The germline CDR1 and CDR2 sequences are SGHDT and YYEEEE. V gave up 4 bases and J gave up 10 bases, with 16 bases separating them.